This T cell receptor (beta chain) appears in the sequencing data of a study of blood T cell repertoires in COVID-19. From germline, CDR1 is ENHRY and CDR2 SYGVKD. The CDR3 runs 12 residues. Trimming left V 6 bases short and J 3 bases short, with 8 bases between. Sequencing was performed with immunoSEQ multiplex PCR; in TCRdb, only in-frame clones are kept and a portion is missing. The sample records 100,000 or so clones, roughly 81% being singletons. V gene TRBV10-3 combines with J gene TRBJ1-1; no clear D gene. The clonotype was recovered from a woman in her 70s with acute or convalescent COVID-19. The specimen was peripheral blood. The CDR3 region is CAIRQRDTEAFF. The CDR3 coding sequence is TGTGCCATCAGACAGAGAGACACTGAAGCTTTCTTT.